This entry is about one TCR beta chain. As yet, its antigen is unknown. The sample holds other DNA sequences that translate to the same CDR3. These data originate in a study of OX40 agonist ivuxolimab in advanced cancers. In the study overall: Melanoma, hepatocellular carcinoma, head and neck or renal cell cancer occurred in dose-escalation patients. Overall study results and limits: Some nonresponders additionally presented with little normalized T-cell clonal expansion. At 0.1 to 3.0 mg/kg and by week 6, CD4+ and CD8+ T cells in the blood had expanded clonally. Partial responders treated at 0.1-3.0 mg/kg exhibited clonal expansion among the lowest measured.

Clones were sequenced by immunoSEQ multiplex PCR, and TCRdb holds only the in-frame ones, with some missing. The sample holds about 19,000 clones, about nine tenths seen once. The CDR3 spans 14 residues. V lost 5 bases to trimming and J lost 4 bases; unmatched junction nucleotides: 5. Germline CDR1 and CDR2: SGHAT and FQNNGV. The sample consisted of CD4+ or CD8+ T cells sorted from blood, taken in a trial of the OX40 agonist ivuxolimab. The chain carries TRBV11-2 and TRBJ2-3; 8 bases agree with TRBD1. The clonotype comes from an adult with an advanced solid tumor such as melanoma, head and neck, liver or kidney cancer. This CDR3 is CASSPGQGADTQYF. CDR3 nucleotides: TGTGCCAGCAGCCCAGGACAGGGCGCAGATACGCAGTATTTT.